Each of the 3 T cell receptor beta chains below was sequenced from the same sample in a study of blood T cell repertoires in COVID-19. Here immunoSEQ multiplex PCR was the method, and the copy in TCRdb shows in-frame clones only, minus some. The sample consists of some 150,000 clones, about 87% of them appearing once. Sequencing was done on a sample of peripheral blood. Source of these receptors: a woman aged 60-75 years who had recovered from COVID-19.

V is TRBV5-1 and J is TRBJ1-5, with D unresolved. V was pared by 5 bases and J by 5 bases, with 11 bases between. This CDR3 region has 13 residues. The germline gives CDR1 SGHRS, CDR2 YFSETQ. The DNA for the CDR3 is TGCGCCAGCAGTCTTTACGGGGATCAGCCCCAGCATTTT. Its translation: CASSLYGDQPQHF.

The chain employs TRBV5-1 and TRBJ2-7; the match to TRBD2 covers 13 bases. CDR1 is SGHRS, CDR2 YFSETQ, per germline. The CDR3 totals 15 residues. V shed 2 bases, J shed 2 bases, and the junction held 1 base outside the gene matches. The CDR3 nucleotides are TGCGCCAGCAGCTTAGGGACTAGCGGGACCTACGAGCAGTACTTC. Translation gives CASSLGTSGTYEQYF.

This sequence joins TRBV5-1 and TRBJ1-4; perhaps TRBD1 as D (5 bases). V lost 0 bases to trimming and J lost 3 bases, with 18 bases between them. The CDR3 sequence is 18 residues long. Germline CDR1 and CDR2: SGHRS and YFSETQ. The CDR3 is CASSLAGSYNRPNEKLFF. The CDR3 bases are TGCGCCAGCAGCTTGGCCGGTAGTTATAACAGGCCTAATGAAAAACTGTTTTTT.